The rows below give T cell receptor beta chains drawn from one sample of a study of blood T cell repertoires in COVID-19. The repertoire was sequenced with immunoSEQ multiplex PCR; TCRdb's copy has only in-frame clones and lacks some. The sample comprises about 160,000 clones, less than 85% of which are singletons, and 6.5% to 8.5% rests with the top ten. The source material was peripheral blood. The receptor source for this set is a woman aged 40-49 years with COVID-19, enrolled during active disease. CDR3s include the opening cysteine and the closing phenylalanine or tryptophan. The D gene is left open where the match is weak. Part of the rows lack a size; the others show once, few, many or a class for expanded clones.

CDR3 DNA: TGCAGCGTCTCTTTAACTAGCGCGAGCTCCTACAATGAGCAGTTCTTC
CDR3 protein: CSVSLTSASSYNEQFF
clone size: NA
D gene: TRBD2
V gene: TRBV29-1
J gene: TRBJ2-1

CDR3 DNA: TGTGCCAGCAGCTTAGTCGCAGGGGGCGGGAATGAGCAGTTCTTC
CDR3 protein: CASSLVAGGGNEQFF
clone size: few
D gene: TRBD1
V gene: TRBV7-6
J gene: TRBJ2-1

CDR3 DNA: TGTGCCAGCAGTTTCGGAGCTGAAGCTTTCTTT
CDR3 protein: CASSFGAEAFF
clone size: NA
D gene: NA
V gene: TRBV27
J gene: TRBJ1-1

CDR3 DNA: TGTGCCAGCTCACGGGGCCAGAACACTGAAGCTTTCTTT
CDR3 protein: CASSRGQNTEAFF
clone size: NA
D gene: NA
V gene: TRBV18
J gene: TRBJ1-1

CDR3 DNA: TGTGCCAGTCAGGTACTAGCGGGATCCTCCTACGAGCAGTACTTC
CDR3 protein: CASQVLAGSSYEQYF
clone size: NA
D gene: TRBD2
V gene: TRBV19
J gene: TRBJ2-7

CDR3 DNA: TGTGCCAGCAGTCCTAGCGGGGGGTCCTCCTACAATGAGCAGTTCTTC
CDR3 protein: CASSPSGGSSYNEQFF
clone size: once
D gene: TRBD2
V gene: TRBV7-9
J gene: TRBJ2-1

CDR3 DNA: TGTGCCAGCAGCTATAGCGGGAGGCATGACGGGGAGCTGTTTTTT
CDR3 protein: CASSYSGRHDGELFF
clone size: NA
D gene: TRBD2
V gene: TRBV5-4
J gene: TRBJ2-2

CDR3 DNA: TGCAGTGCTAGTGGGCAGGGCGCAGGGACTGAAGCTTTCTTT
CDR3 protein: CSASGQGAGTEAFF
clone size: NA
D gene: NA
V gene: TRBV20-1
J gene: TRBJ1-1

CDR3 DNA: TGTGCCTGGAGTGTTTTACCCACCAAGGGGGGCTACACCTTC
CDR3 protein: CAWSVLPTKGGYTF
clone size: NA
D gene: NA
V gene: TRBV30
J gene: TRBJ1-2

CDR3 DNA: TGTGCCAGCCGCCGACAGGGCGCATTTAATGAAAAACTGTTTTTT
CDR3 protein: CASRRQGAFNEKLFF
clone size: NA
D gene: TRBD1
V gene: TRBV28
J gene: TRBJ1-4

CDR3 DNA: TGTGCCAGCAGCTTGGGGACAGCCAAATGGTCCTTC
CDR3 protein: CASSLGTAKWSF
clone size: NA
D gene: NA
V gene: TRBV5-6
J gene: TRBJ1-2

CDR3 DNA: TGCGCCAGCAGCTTGGGGACAGGTACGAACACTGAAGCTTTCTTT
CDR3 protein: CASSLGTGTNTEAFF
clone size: NA
D gene: TRBD1
V gene: TRBV5-1
J gene: TRBJ1-1

CDR3 DNA: TGCGCCAGCAGCCAAGACATGTTCCATCAGGGGGCGAAGGAGATTTTT
CDR3 protein: CASSQDMFHQGAKEIF
clone size: NA
D gene: TRBD1
V gene: TRBV4-1
J gene: TRBJ1-4

CDR3 DNA: TGTGCCAGCAGCCAGGCCTCGGGGAGGGGAAACACCATATATTTT
CDR3 protein: CASSQASGRGNTIYF
clone size: NA
D gene: NA
V gene: TRBV3-1/TRBV3-2
J gene: TRBJ1-3

CDR3 DNA: TGCGCCAGCAGCTTGGGAGGGCTCAGCCCCTACAATGAGCAGTTCTTC
CDR3 protein: CASSLGGLSPYNEQFF
clone size: NA
D gene: NA
V gene: TRBV5-1
J gene: TRBJ2-1

CDR3 DNA: TGCAGCGTCAGGACAGGCGTGAATTCACCCCTCCACTTT
CDR3 protein: CSVRTGVNSPLHF
clone size: few
D gene: TRBD1
V gene: TRBV29-1
J gene: TRBJ1-6

CDR3 DNA: TGCGCCAGCAGCTTGGCTGGGGCCTCCCGGGGAAACACCATATATTTT
CDR3 protein: CASSLAGASRGNTIYF
clone size: NA
D gene: NA
V gene: TRBV5-1
J gene: TRBJ1-3

CDR3 DNA: TGTGCCATCAGTGATAACAGCTACAATGAGCAGTTCTTC
CDR3 protein: CAISDNSYNEQFF
clone size: NA
D gene: NA
V gene: TRBV10-3
J gene: TRBJ2-1

CDR3 DNA: TGTGCCAGCAGCCAAGCCGAGCGGGAGTGGTCCTACAATGAGCAGTTCTTC
CDR3 protein: CASSQAEREWSYNEQFF
clone size: NA
D gene: TRBD2
V gene: TRBV3-1/TRBV3-2
J gene: TRBJ2-1

CDR3 DNA: TGTGCCAGCAGAACTAGCAGTAGCACAGATACGCAGTATTTT
CDR3 protein: CASRTSSSTDTQYF
clone size: NA
D gene: NA
V gene: TRBV28
J gene: TRBJ2-3

CDR3 DNA: TGTGCCAGCAGACGAGGGGGGGGCGGGACGCCCCCCTACGAGCAGTACTTC
CDR3 protein: CASRRGGGGTPPYEQYF
clone size: NA
D gene: NA
V gene: TRBV6-6
J gene: TRBJ2-7

CDR3 DNA: TGTGCTAGCAGTCGGGACAGGGGGCTTGGAGAGACCCAGTACTTC
CDR3 protein: CASSRDRGLGETQYF
clone size: NA
D gene: TRBD1
V gene: TRBV7-7
J gene: TRBJ2-5

CDR3 DNA: TGTGCCAGCAGCCAAGAGTCCGGCTCCTACAATGAGCAGTTCTTC
CDR3 protein: CASSQESGSYNEQFF
clone size: NA
D gene: NA
V gene: TRBV11-3
J gene: TRBJ2-1

CDR3 DNA: TGTGCCAGCCAGCCAGGGAATACAGGTTCTCTGTTCTTC
CDR3 protein: CASQPGNTGSLFF
clone size: few
D gene: NA
V gene: TRBV11-2
J gene: TRBJ2-1

CDR3 DNA: TGTGCCAGTAGTGGTGTTCTGGCGGGAACCTACGAGCAGTACTTC
CDR3 protein: CASSGVLAGTYEQYF
clone size: NA
D gene: NA
V gene: TRBV19
J gene: TRBJ2-7

CDR3 DNA: TGTGCCAGCAGCCAAGGTCAGAGCAATCAGCCCCAGCATTTT
CDR3 protein: CASSQGQSNQPQHF
clone size: NA
D gene: NA
V gene: TRBV3-1/TRBV3-2
J gene: TRBJ1-5

CDR3 DNA: TGTGCCAGCAGTGAAGCTACAGGGGGTCTGAACACTGAAGCTTTCTTT
CDR3 protein: CASSEATGGLNTEAFF
clone size: NA
D gene: TRBD1
V gene: TRBV6-1
J gene: TRBJ1-1

CDR3 DNA: TGTGCCAGCAGACCCGGGACAGGGTCCTATGGCTACACCTTC
CDR3 protein: CASRPGTGSYGYTF
clone size: NA
D gene: TRBD1
V gene: TRBV6-5
J gene: TRBJ1-2

CDR3 DNA: TGTGCCAGCAGTCTCGGACAGGGAAGGGCTTTCTTT
CDR3 protein: CASSLGQGRAFF
clone size: NA
D gene: TRBD1
V gene: TRBV28
J gene: TRBJ1-1

CDR3 DNA: TGTGCCAGCACCCGAGGACAGGGTGATGCTTTCTTT
CDR3 protein: CASTRGQGDAFF
clone size: NA
D gene: TRBD1
V gene: TRBV7-9
J gene: TRBJ1-1

CDR3 DNA: TGTGCCAGCAGCGTCCAGTTGTACAGTGAAGCTTTCTTT
CDR3 protein: CASSVQLYSEAFF
clone size: NA
D gene: NA
V gene: TRBV14
J gene: TRBJ1-1

CDR3 DNA: TGTGCCAGCAGCTTGGTTGGCAGTCCCTCCTACGAGCAGTACTTC
CDR3 protein: CASSLVGSPSYEQYF
clone size: NA
D gene: NA
V gene: TRBV5-8
J gene: TRBJ2-7

CDR3 DNA: TGTGCCATCAGTGATTCCGGGGTCGGCTCCTACGAGCAGTACTTC
CDR3 protein: CAISDSGVGSYEQYF
clone size: NA
D gene: NA
V gene: TRBV10-3
J gene: TRBJ2-7

CDR3 DNA: TGTGCCAGCAGCTCCATAGCGGGAGGAGGAGAGACCCAGTACTTC
CDR3 protein: CASSSIAGGGETQYF
clone size: NA
D gene: TRBD2
V gene: TRBV28
J gene: TRBJ2-5

CDR3 DNA: TGTGCCAGCAGTTCAATAGGGACTAATGAGCAGTTCTTC
CDR3 protein: CASSSIGTNEQFF
clone size: few
D gene: NA
V gene: TRBV6-2/TRBV6-3
J gene: TRBJ2-1

CDR3 DNA: TGTGCCAGCAGCTTAGGGGCGGGAAACTACGAGCAGTACTTC
CDR3 protein: CASSLGAGNYEQYF
clone size: NA
D gene: NA
V gene: TRBV7-9
J gene: TRBJ2-7

CDR3 DNA: TGTGCCAGCAGGGACAGAAGGGGGCCCCGGGAAAACATTCAGTACTTC
CDR3 protein: CASRDRRGPRENIQYF
clone size: NA
D gene: TRBD1
V gene: TRBV5-4
J gene: TRBJ2-4

CDR3 DNA: TGTGCCAGCTCAACACGGACAGGGGGCCGGGAGACCCAGTACTTC
CDR3 protein: CASSTRTGGRETQYF
clone size: NA
D gene: TRBD1
V gene: TRBV18
J gene: TRBJ2-5

CDR3 DNA: TGCGCCAGCAGTTTGTCCGTTAGCACCGGGGAGCTGTTTTTT
CDR3 protein: CASSLSVSTGELFF
clone size: NA
D gene: NA
V gene: TRBV4-1
J gene: TRBJ2-2

CDR3 DNA: TGTGCCAGCAGCCCCGGGACTAGCGGGAGTAGTGAGCAGTTCTTC
CDR3 protein: CASSPGTSGSSEQFF
clone size: NA
D gene: TRBD2
V gene: TRBV28
J gene: TRBJ2-1

CDR3 DNA: TGTGCCAGCAGCCAAGCCCCCCAGGGGGCAGGTAATGAAAAACTGTTTTTT
CDR3 protein: CASSQAPQGAGNEKLFF
clone size: NA
D gene: TRBD1
V gene: TRBV4-2
J gene: TRBJ1-4

CDR3 DNA: TGTGCCAGCTCACCCCAGGGGGCTGGGGCCAACGTCCTGACTTTC
CDR3 protein: CASSPQGAGANVLTF
clone size: NA
D gene: TRBD1
V gene: TRBV18
J gene: TRBJ2-6

CDR3 DNA: TGTGCCACCCTGGCTGGGGCAGTCTCTAACTATGGCTACACCTTC
CDR3 protein: CATLAGAVSNYGYTF
clone size: NA
D gene: NA
V gene: TRBV10-3
J gene: TRBJ1-2

CDR3 DNA: TGTGCCACCAGCAGAGATTATGGTGGTGGGACTTTAGATACGCAGTATTTT
CDR3 protein: CATSRDYGGGTLDTQYF
clone size: NA
D gene: NA
V gene: TRBV15
J gene: TRBJ2-3

CDR3 DNA: TGTGCCAGCAGTTTAAGGAGCGGGAGCCAGACCCAGTACTTC
CDR3 protein: CASSLRSGSQTQYF
clone size: NA
D gene: TRBD2
V gene: TRBV28
J gene: TRBJ2-5

CDR3 DNA: TGTGCCAGCAGCCAAGAGCGAACGACCATATATTTT
CDR3 protein: CASSQERTTIYF
clone size: NA
D gene: NA
V gene: TRBV3-1/TRBV3-2
J gene: TRBJ1-3

CDR3 DNA: TGCGCCAGCAGCTTAGGGTTGGGGAGCTCCTACAATGAGCAGTTCTTC
CDR3 protein: CASSLGLGSSYNEQFF
clone size: NA
D gene: NA
V gene: TRBV5-1
J gene: TRBJ2-1

CDR3 DNA: TGTGCCAGCAGACTCGCCGGACAGGGGGGAACCTATGGCTACACCTTC
CDR3 protein: CASRLAGQGGTYGYTF
clone size: NA
D gene: TRBD1
V gene: TRBV5-4
J gene: TRBJ1-2

CDR3 DNA: TGCAGCGTGGGAAGCGGGGTGTTCTACAATGAGCAGTTCTTC
CDR3 protein: CSVGSGVFYNEQFF
clone size: NA
D gene: TRBD2
V gene: TRBV29-1
J gene: TRBJ2-1

CDR3 DNA: TGTGCCAGCAGTGAAGGAACAGGTAGCACAGATACGCAGTATTTT
CDR3 protein: CASSEGTGSTDTQYF
clone size: once
D gene: NA
V gene: TRBV2
J gene: TRBJ2-3

CDR3 DNA: TGTGCCAGCAGTGAGCAGAAGACCCAGTACTTC
CDR3 protein: CASSEQKTQYF
clone size: NA
D gene: NA
V gene: TRBV2
J gene: TRBJ2-5

CDR3 DNA: TGTGCCAGCAGCCAGGACAGGGACGAGCAGTACTTC
CDR3 protein: CASSQDRDEQYF
clone size: NA
D gene: TRBD1
V gene: TRBV5-5
J gene: TRBJ2-7

CDR3 DNA: TGTGCCAGTAGTATTTGGGGAGGCACAGATACGCAGTATTTT
CDR3 protein: CASSIWGGTDTQYF
clone size: NA
D gene: NA
V gene: TRBV19
J gene: TRBJ2-3

CDR3 DNA: TGTGCCAGTAGTTATCTAGGCGTAAATCAGCCCCAGCATTTT
CDR3 protein: CASSYLGVNQPQHF
clone size: NA
D gene: NA
V gene: TRBV19
J gene: TRBJ1-5